The rows below give T cell receptor beta chains drawn from one sample of a study of blood T cell repertoires in COVID-19. Produced via immunoSEQ multiplex PCR; TCRdb's table is partial and in-frame only. The data show over 80,000 clones, around nine tenths seen once. The sample taken for sequencing was peripheral blood. Receptor source: an elderly man with active or convalescent COVID-19. Each CDR3 is given without its conserved first and last residue.

J gene | V gene | CDR3 protein
TRBJ2-5 | TRBV28 | ASSSSGVETQY
TRBJ1-1 | TRBV6-5 | ASSYSPGQGSSEAF
TRBJ1-1 | TRBV5-4 | ASSAGGRSDTEAF
TRBJ1-2 | TRBV2 | ASSERDNGDYGYT
TRBJ2-1 | TRBV19 | ASSPGGVPGEQF
TRBJ1-2 | TRBV2 | ASFRELGGYT
TRBJ1-3 | TRBV5-1 | ASSLGGQFSGNTIY
TRBJ2-1 | TRBV5-1 | ASSLTGDEYNEQF
TRBJ1-1 | TRBV10-3 | AISGSQMNTEAF
TRBJ2-7 | TRBV18 | ASSPLGGALSYEQY
TRBJ2-2 | TRBV5-1 | ASSPIGAGGSSDTGELF
TRBJ2-5 | TRBV5-6 | ASSWRQFQETQY
TRBJ1-6 | TRBV19 | ATAGQYNSPLH
TRBJ2-7 | TRBV7-9 | ASSLGEQGFEQY
TRBJ2-7 | TRBV6-1 | ASSEPGTGAYEQY
TRBJ1-1 | TRBV14 | ASSQGPGNTEAF
TRBJ2-7 | TRBV30 | AWTLAGIYEQY
TRBJ1-4 | TRBV19 | ASRPDRTNEKLF
TRBJ1-1 | TRBV11-2 | ASSLEGVGGTEAF
TRBJ1-2 | TRBV11-2 | ASRPGGYT
TRBJ1-5 | TRBV4-3 | ASSQGTGDRQPQH
TRBJ2-1 | TRBV30 | AWSNLLRHNEQF
TRBJ2-7 | TRBV19 | ASRDQGQGGYEQY
TRBJ1-2 | TRBV11-2 | ASSRGFSNYGYT
TRBJ2-5 | TRBV30 | AWSSPPDRSRQY
TRBJ1-5 | TRBV20-1 | SASRDSNQPQH
TRBJ2-2 | TRBV15 | ATSSSGLASGELF
TRBJ1-2 | TRBV18 | ASSPPEGWGYT
TRBJ1-6 | TRBV7-9 | ASRPRGSSYNSPLH
TRBJ1-5 | TRBV20-1 | SASGTGEQTSIQPQH
TRBJ1-1 | TRBV30 | AWARGKRNTEAF
TRBJ2-7 | TRBV27 | ASSLRAGGTYEQY
TRBJ2-7 | TRBV13 | ASSTLREEYEQY
TRBJ1-2 | TRBV15 | ATSRATGLFGYT
TRBJ2-5 | TRBV2 | ASSVTSGIGETQY
TRBJ1-5 | TRBV7-2 | ASSLGGQHNQPQH
TRBJ1-1 | TRBV5-4 | ASSLDYGTANTEAF
TRBJ1-5 | TRBV19 | ASSWTPAGGNQPQH
TRBJ2-7 | TRBV28 | ASRDTGRGSYEQY
TRBJ2-7 | TRBV7-2 | ASSSLPKGGPLVSEQY
TRBJ1-2 | TRBV4-2 | ASSPQGANYGYT
TRBJ1-5 | TRBV10-3 | AISEWGGNNQPQH
TRBJ2-7 | TRBV7-6 | ASSLKGGYEQY
TRBJ1-4 | TRBV6-2/TRBV6-3 | ASSYTGGYEKLF